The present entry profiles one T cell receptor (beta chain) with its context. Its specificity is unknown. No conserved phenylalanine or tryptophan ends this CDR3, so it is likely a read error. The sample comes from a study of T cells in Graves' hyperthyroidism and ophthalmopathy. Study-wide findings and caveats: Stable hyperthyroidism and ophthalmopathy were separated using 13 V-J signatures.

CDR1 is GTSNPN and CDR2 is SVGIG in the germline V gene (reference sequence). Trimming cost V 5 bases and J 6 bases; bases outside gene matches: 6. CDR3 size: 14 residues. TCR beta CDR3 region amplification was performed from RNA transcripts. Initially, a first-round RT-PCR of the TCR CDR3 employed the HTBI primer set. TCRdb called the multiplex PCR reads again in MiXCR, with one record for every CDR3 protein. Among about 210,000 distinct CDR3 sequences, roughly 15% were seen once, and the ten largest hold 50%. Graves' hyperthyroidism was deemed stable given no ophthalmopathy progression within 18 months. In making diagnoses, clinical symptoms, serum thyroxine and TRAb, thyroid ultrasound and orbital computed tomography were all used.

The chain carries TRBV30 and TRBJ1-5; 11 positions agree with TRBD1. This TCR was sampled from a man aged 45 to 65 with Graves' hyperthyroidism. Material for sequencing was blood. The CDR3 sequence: CAWSGQGVRQPQHS. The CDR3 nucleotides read TGTGCCTGGTCGGGACAGGGGGTCCGTCAGCCCCAGCATTCT.